The sequence of this T cell receptor beta chain was determined in a study of shared clonotypes between healthy human individuals. Study overall: Per-donor plates numbered three CD4 naive, three CD4 memory, two CD8 naive and one CD8 memory. Broader study findings: Rarefaction showed sorted-subset sequencing was incomplete despite large depth.

Comments on this clone: Its antigen is unknown.

The assay was immunoSEQ multiplex PCR, and TCRdb's table has in-frame clones only and misses some. This sample has under 600,000 clones, with more than 95% found just once. Specimen: naive CD4+ T cells sorted from blood. Subset meaning: CD45RA+ positively selected. The sequence was collected from a woman aged 25 to 39 in good health.

In DNA, the CDR3 is TGTGCCAGCAGCAGACGGACCGGGGAGGGGACCAATGAGCAGTTCTTC. Translated, it gives CASSRRTGEGTNEQFF. The rearrangement uses TRBV7-6 and TRBJ2-1; 7 nucleotides line up with TRBD2. Germline V CDR1 and CDR2: SGHVS, FNYEAQ. V lost 5 bases to trimming and J lost 6 bases; unmatched junction nucleotides: 13. This CDR3 is 16 amino acids long. The whole variable domain, filled in from reference TRBV7-6 and TRBJ2-1, reads GAGVSQSPRYKVTKRGQDVALRCDPISGHVSLYWYRQALGQGPEFLTYFNYEAQQDKSGLPNDRFSAERPEGSISTLTIQRTEQRDSAMYRCASSRRTGEGTNEQFFGPGTRLTVL.